This T cell receptor beta chain comes out of a study of T cell responses to AZD1222 COVID-19 vaccine. This CDR3 is 15 amino acids long. Germline V gene sequence: CDR1 LNHDA, CDR2 SQIVND (reference sequence). Between the trimmed V and J ends, which lost 6 bases and 2 bases, there was a span of 16 bases. Assay: immunoSEQ multiplex PCR; the TCRdb copy retains only in-frame clones and omits some. The table lists 89,000 or so clones, roughly 90% of them singletons, with more than 25% in the top ten. The rearrangement joins TRBV19 to TRBJ1-1, with D hard to call. Sample: peripheral blood, taken 28 days after the second AZD1222 dose. The receptor's source is an adult who received the AZD1222 COVID-19 vaccine. The DNA of the CDR3 is TGTGCCAGTAGAATCCGGAATCGCTTCAACACTGAAGCTTTCTTT. Translating it yields CASRIRNRFNTEAFF.